These 15 T cell receptor beta chains were all obtained from the same sample, sequenced in a study of T cell responses to AZD1222 COVID-19 vaccine. Clones were read by immunoSEQ multiplex PCR, and TCRdb kept only the in-frame ones, dropping some. The sample lists some 130,000 clones; about 80% were seen once. The source was peripheral blood, collected on day 0 of AZD1222 vaccination. These receptors all come from an adult in good health.

CDR3 residues: CASSIGGVAYNEQFF. The CDR3 DNA follows: TGTGCCAGTAGTATAGGAGGGGTCGCCTACAATGAGCAGTTCTTC. This chain connects TRBV19 to TRBJ2-1; D tentatively fits TRBD1 or TRBD2 (5 bases each). The CDR3 runs 15 residues. Between the trimmed V and J ends, which lost 1 base and 2 bases, there was a span of 9 bases. Germline assignment: CDR1 LNHDA and CDR2 SQIVND (reference sequence).

V usage is TRBV23-1 and J usage is TRBJ1-1; possible D gene TRBD1, 6 bases. TRBV23-1 is treated as an ORF (open reading frame) with a function not yet certain. V lost 6 bases, J lost 1 base, and 15 bases lay in between. This CDR3 has 15 amino acids. The CDR3 DNA reads as TGCGCCAGCAGGCTACCAGGGGAACCGAACACTGAAGCTTTCTTT. Its protein product is CASRLPGEPNTEAFF.

This rearrangement joins TRBV11-2 to TRBJ2-7; tentatively, D is TRBD1 or TRBD2 (7 bases each). The CDR3 consists of 16 residues. CDR1 and CDR2 from the germline V gene are SGHAT and FQNNGV. Between the trimmed V and J ends, which lost 5 bases and 2 bases, there was a span of 19 bases. CDR3: CASSTGRGGQTYEQYF. For the CDR3, the DNA is TGTGCCAGCAGCACAGGGAGGGGGGGACAGACCTACGAGCAGTACTTC.

The chain couples TRBV2 to TRBJ1-6; 7 bases match TRBD1. Germline V gene sequence: CDR1 SNHLY, CDR2 FYNNEI. There are 15 residues in the CDR3. V dropped 4 bases and J dropped 0; count of bases not matched to a gene: 0. CDR3 sequence reads: CASSGDSSYNSPLHF. The CDR3 nucleotides are TGTGCCAGCAGTGGGGACAGCTCCTATAATTCACCCCTCCACTTT.

This clone was recorded many times. V gene TRBV3-1 (or the pseudogene TRBV3-2) combines with J gene TRBJ2-2; 7 bases are shared with TRBD1. The germline CDR1 and CDR2 sequences are LGHDT and YNNKEL (reference sequence). The trim removed 4 bases at V and 1 base at J, leaving 6 bases unmatched. CDR3 length: 16 amino acids. CDR3: CASSRRRGRNTGELFF. In DNA, the CDR3 is TGTGCCAGCAGCCGACGCAGGGGGAGGAACACCGGGGAGCTGTTTTTT.

The CDR3 nucleotides read TGTGCCAGCAGTTCCTCCGGGACAGGGGGCCCGAACACCGGGGAGCTGTTTTTT. It specifies CASSSSGTGGPNTGELFF. The chain links TRBV6-2 or TRBV6-3 to TRBJ2-2, with 12 bases that match TRBD1. The germline V gene encodes CDR1 MNHEY and CDR2 SVGEGT. With 4 bases clipped from V and 0 bases from J, the junction kept 6 bases outside the gene matches. This CDR3 region has 18 residues.

This clone was detected only once. The chain recombines TRBV28 with TRBJ1-1; D is unresolved. There are 11 residues in the CDR3. Trimming cost V 7 bases and J 8 bases, with 11 bases left between them. From germline, CDR1 is MDHEN and CDR2 SYDVKM. CDR3 region: CASTEGREAFF. Written as DNA, the CDR3 is TGTGCCAGCACAGAGGGCAGAGAAGCTTTCTTT.

This clone was seen a single time. The chain joins TRBV15 to TRBJ1-4, with D unclear. Germline CDR1 and CDR2: LNHNV and YYDKDF (reference sequence). The V gene lost 1 base and the J gene lost 4 bases, with 10 bases spanning the gap. The CDR3 runs to 15 residues. The CDR3 coding sequence is TGTGCCACCAGCAGAGGCCCTACGGGTAATGAAAAACTGTTTTTT. It specifies CATSRGPTGNEKLFF.

V and J are TRBV9 and TRBJ2-5; unclear D gene. CDR1 is SGDLS and CDR2 is YYNGEE in the germline V gene. CDR3 length equals 15 residues. V lost 4 bases to trimming and J lost 2 bases, with 15 bases between them. The CDR3 DNA is TGTGCCAGCAGCCGTAGTGGTCTAGGACAAGAGACCCAGTACTTC. This codes for CASSRSGLGQETQYF.

This chain connects TRBV28 to TRBJ1-1, with 7 nucleotides matching TRBD1. The CDR3 contains 15 residues. Trimming cost V 5 bases and J 3 bases; bases outside gene matches: 9. The germline gives CDR1 MDHEN, CDR2 SYDVKM. CDR3 residues: CASSRYTTGDTEAFF. Written as DNA, the CDR3 is TGTGCCAGCAGTCGATACACCACAGGGGACACTGAAGCTTTCTTT.

This rearrangement joins TRBV19 to TRBJ1-5, with 8 nucleotides matching TRBD1. Germline V lookup: CDR1 LNHDA, CDR2 SQIVND (reference sequence). The CDR3 is made up of 15 amino acids. V dropped 9 bases and J dropped 0; count of bases not matched to a gene: 7. The CDR3 nucleotides read TGTGCCAGCTCTAACAGGGGGAATAGCAATCAGCCCCAGCATTTT. Translated, it gives CASSNRGNSNQPQHF.

The chain uses TRBV5-1 and TRBJ1-1, with D perhaps TRBD1 (5 bases). The germline V and J ends were trimmed by 2 bases and 4 bases, with 9 bases remaining between them. The length of the CDR3 is 13 residues. Germline V CDR1 and CDR2: SGHRS, YFSETQ. The CDR3 loop is CASSFPQGTEAFF. The CDR3 coding sequence is TGCGCCAGCAGCTTCCCCCAGGGCACTGAAGCTTTCTTT.

This rearrangement joins TRBV6-5 to TRBJ1-1; tentative D call: TRBD1 (5 bases). CDR1 MNHEY and CDR2 SVGAGI come from the germline V gene. This CDR3 comprises 15 residues. V was pared by 6 bases and J by 1 base, with 15 bases between. The CDR3 nucleotides read TGTGCCAGCAGATGGGACGGGCAGCCGAACACTGAAGCTTTCTTT. Residues: CASRWDGQPNTEAFF.

The chain is built from TRBV19 and TRBJ2-3; D unresolved. The CDR3 totals 15 residues. Germline CDR1 LNHDA, CDR2 SQIVND (reference sequence). The V end was cut by 7 bases, the J end by 0 bases, with 14 bases between. The CDR3 spells CASKGNRVSTDTQYF. CDR3 DNA: TGTGCCAGTAAAGGGAATAGGGTGAGCACAGATACGCAGTATTTT.

This chain links TRBV7-2 with TRBJ2-5; possible D gene TRBD2, 5 bases. CDR3 length: 17 amino acids. Germline CDR1 SGHTA, CDR2 FQGNSA. The V end was cut by 6 bases, the J end by 2 bases, with 22 bases between. The CDR3 DNA reads TGTGCCAGCAGTGCTCAAGCTAGCCTACGTACTCAAGAGACCCAGTACTTC. It is translated as CASSAQASLRTQETQYF.